The 2 T cell receptor beta chains in this list originate from one sample, sequenced in a study of cytomegalovirus exposure and HLA in healthy donors. With 60 Vbeta and 13 Jbeta primers, the PCR was carried out. Sequencing used immunoSEQ multiplex PCR; TCRdb keeps in-frame clones, though not all of them. The sample carries roughly 76,000 clones, 86% recorded once. The sample consisted of PBMCs. The receptors were sampled from a young woman in good health and CMV-seronegative.

V is TRBV21-1 and J is TRBJ1-5; TRBD1 is taken as the D call from the table, unchecked against the DNA. TRBV21-1 is marked as a pseudogene. The CDR3 totals 14 residues. This chain's CDR3 is CASSNGTAPRPQHF. The CDR3 DNA reads as TGTGCCAGCAGCAATGGGACAGCCCCTCGGCCCCAGCATTTT.

The chain recombines TRBV7-9 with TRBJ2-5; the match to TRBD2 covers 10 bases. This CDR3 has 16 residues. V was pared by 4 bases and J by 4 bases, with 9 bases of the junction left unmatched. Germline V gives CDR1 SEHNR, CDR2 FQNEAQ (reference sequence). The CDR3 DNA is TGTGCCAGCAGCTACGAGAGGAGACTAGCGGGAGAGACCCAGTACTTC. This translates into CASSYERRLAGETQYF.